These 8 T cell receptor beta chains share one sample of origin, sequenced in a study of blood T cell repertoires in COVID-19. Only in-frame clones appear in the TCRdb table, and some are missing; sequencing was by immunoSEQ multiplex PCR. The sample holds 200,000 to 300,000 clones, about 82% seen once. The source material was peripheral blood. The receptors here all came from a woman aged 60-75 years with active or convalescent COVID-19.

In this sample, this clone turned up once. This chain joins TRBV18 and TRBJ2-4; D may be TRBD2 (6 bases). Germline V gives CDR1 KGHSH, CDR2 LQKENI. The CDR3 totals 13 residues. The V gene lost 2 bases and the J gene lost 4 bases, with 6 bases spanning the gap. The CDR3 nucleotides read TGTGCCAGCTCACCAGCGGGGAAAAACATTCAGTACTTC. This codes for CASSPAGKNIQYF.

The chain is built from TRBV12-3 or TRBV12-4 and TRBJ1-5; TRBD1 is a possible D gene (6 bases). The V end was cut by 6 bases, the J end by 1 base, with 7 bases between. The CDR3 spans 13 residues. The CDR3 region has the DNA TGTGCCAGCAGACAGGGAAGCAATCAGCCCCAGCATTTT. Amino acids: CASRQGSNQPQHF.

The chain couples TRBV4-2 to TRBJ1-2; D possibly corresponds to TRBD1 (5 bases). This CDR3 has 17 amino acids. The germline V and J ends were trimmed by 1 base and 0 bases, with 15 bases remaining between them. Per the germline V gene, CDR1 is LGHNA and CDR2 is YNFKEQ. The CDR3 is CASSQGRQWLANYGYTF. Written as DNA, the CDR3 is TGTGCCAGCAGCCAAGGCAGACAGTGGTTAGCTAACTATGGCTACACCTTC.

The chain couples TRBV2 to TRBJ2-2; perhaps TRBD1 as D (7 bases). Germline CDR1 SNHLY, CDR2 FYNNEI. The CDR3 runs to 18 residues. Trimming cost V 11 bases and J 0 bases, with 25 bases left between them. The CDR3 spells CAAGGSTSWSSNTGELFF. As DNA, the CDR3 is TGTGCCGCAGGGGGGTCGACTAGTTGGTCGTCGAACACCGGGGAGCTGTTTTTT.

The V and J genes are TRBV5-4 and TRBJ1-2; 7 bases are a match to TRBD1. J lost 5 bases, V lost 0 bases, and 7 bases had no gene match. Germline CDR1 and CDR2: SGHNT and YYREEE (reference sequence). The CDR3 totals 15 residues. The CDR3 here is CASSLGGTDQYGYTF. As DNA, the CDR3 is TGTGCCAGCAGCTTGGGGGGGACAGACCAATATGGCTACACCTTC.

This rearrangement joins TRBV18 to TRBJ1-2; TRBD1 is a possible D gene (5 bases). Trimming cost V 0 bases and J 2 bases, with 13 bases left between them. The CDR3 is 16 amino acids. CDR1 KGHSH and CDR2 LQKENI come from the germline V gene. This CDR3 is CASSPPVVKGNYGYTF. The DNA for the CDR3 is TGTGCCAGCTCACCACCTGTTGTGAAGGGGAACTATGGCTACACCTTC. Full variable domain (rest looked up from reference TRBV18 and TRBJ1-2): NAGVMQNPRHLVRRRGQEARLRCSPMKGHSHVYWYRQLPEEGLKFMVYLQKENIIDESGMPKERFSAEFPKEGPSILRIQQVVRGDSAAYFCASSPPVVKGNYGYTFGSGTRLTVV.

The chain recombines TRBV18 with TRBJ1-4; D is possibly TRBD1 (6 bases). The CDR3 is made up of 13 amino acids. CDR1 is KGHSH and CDR2 is LQKENI in the germline V gene. V was pared by 6 bases and J by 3 bases, with 8 bases between. The CDR3 nucleotides are TGTGCCAGCTCCAGGGGCTCTAATGAAAAACTGTTTTTT. This encodes CASSRGSNEKLFF.

The rearrangement links TRBV5-1 to TRBJ2-1; TRBD2 agrees at 14 bases. V lost 4 bases and J lost 2; bases outside the gene matches: 2. Germline V CDR1 and CDR2: SGHRS, YFSETQ. The length of the CDR3 is 16 residues. CDR3 coding DNA: TGCGCCAGCAGCCGACTAGCGGGGGGGACCTACAATGAGCAGTTCTTC. Protein: CASSRLAGGTYNEQFF.